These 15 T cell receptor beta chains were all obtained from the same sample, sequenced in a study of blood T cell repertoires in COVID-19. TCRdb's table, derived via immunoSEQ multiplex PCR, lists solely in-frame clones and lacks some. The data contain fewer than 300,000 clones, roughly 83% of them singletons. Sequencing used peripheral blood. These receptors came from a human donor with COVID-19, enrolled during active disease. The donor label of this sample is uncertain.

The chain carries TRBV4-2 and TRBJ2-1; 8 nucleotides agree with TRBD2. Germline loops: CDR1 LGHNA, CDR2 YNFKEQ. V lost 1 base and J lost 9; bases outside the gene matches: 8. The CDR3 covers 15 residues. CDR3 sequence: CASSQVDGRAAEQFF. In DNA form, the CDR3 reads TGTGCCAGCAGCCAAGTTGACGGGAGGGCCGCTGAGCAGTTCTTC.

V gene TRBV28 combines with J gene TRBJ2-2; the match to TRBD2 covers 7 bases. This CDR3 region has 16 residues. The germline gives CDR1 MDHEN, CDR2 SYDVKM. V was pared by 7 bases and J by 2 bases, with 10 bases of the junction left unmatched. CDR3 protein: CASMVSGVSNTGELFF. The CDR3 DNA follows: TGTGCCAGCATGGTGAGCGGGGTCTCAAACACCGGGGAGCTGTTTTTT.

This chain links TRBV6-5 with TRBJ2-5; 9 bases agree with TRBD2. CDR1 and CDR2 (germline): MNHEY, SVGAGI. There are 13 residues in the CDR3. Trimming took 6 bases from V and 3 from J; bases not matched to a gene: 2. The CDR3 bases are TGTGCCAGCAGAGCGGGAGGAGAAGAGACCCAGTACTTC. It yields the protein CASRAGGEETQYF.

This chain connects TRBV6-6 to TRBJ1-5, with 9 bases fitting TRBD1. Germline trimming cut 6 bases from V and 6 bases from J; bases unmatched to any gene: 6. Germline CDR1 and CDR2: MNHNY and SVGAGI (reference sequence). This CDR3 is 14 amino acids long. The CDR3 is CASSRQGVGQPQHF. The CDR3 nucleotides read TGTGCCAGCAGCAGACAGGGGGTGGGTCAGCCCCAGCATTTT.

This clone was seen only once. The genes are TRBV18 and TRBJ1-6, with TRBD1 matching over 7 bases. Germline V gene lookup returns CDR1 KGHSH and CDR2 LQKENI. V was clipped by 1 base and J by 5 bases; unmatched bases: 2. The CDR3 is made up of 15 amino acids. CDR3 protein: CASSPRGQNNSPLHF. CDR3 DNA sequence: TGTGCCAGCTCACCACGGGGACAGAATAATTCACCCCTCCACTTT.

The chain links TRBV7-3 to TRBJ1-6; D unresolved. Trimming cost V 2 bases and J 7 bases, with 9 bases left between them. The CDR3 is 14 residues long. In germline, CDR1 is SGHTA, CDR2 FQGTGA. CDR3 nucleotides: TGTGCCAGCAGCTTACACAGCGGAAATTCACCCCTCCACTTT. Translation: CASSLHSGNSPLHF. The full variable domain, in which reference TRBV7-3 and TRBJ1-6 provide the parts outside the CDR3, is GAGVSQTPSNKVTEKGKYVELRCDPISGHTALYWYRQSLGQGPEFLIYFQGTGAADDSGLPNDRFFAVRPEGSVSTLKIQRTERGDSAVYLCASSLHSGNSPLHFGNGTRLTVT.

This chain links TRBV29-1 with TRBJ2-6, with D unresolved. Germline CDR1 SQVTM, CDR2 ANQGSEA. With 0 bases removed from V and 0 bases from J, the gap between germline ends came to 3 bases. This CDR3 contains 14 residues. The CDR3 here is CSVEDNSGANVLTF. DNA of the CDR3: TGCAGCGTTGAAGATAACTCTGGGGCCAACGTCCTGACTTTC.

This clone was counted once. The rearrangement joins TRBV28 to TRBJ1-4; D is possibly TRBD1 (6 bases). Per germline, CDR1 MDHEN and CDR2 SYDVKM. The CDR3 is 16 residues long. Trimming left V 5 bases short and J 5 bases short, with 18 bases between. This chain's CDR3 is CASSGDRRGSNEKLFF. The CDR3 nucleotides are TGTGCCAGCAGTGGTGACAGGCGAGGGTCAAATGAAAAACTGTTTTTT.

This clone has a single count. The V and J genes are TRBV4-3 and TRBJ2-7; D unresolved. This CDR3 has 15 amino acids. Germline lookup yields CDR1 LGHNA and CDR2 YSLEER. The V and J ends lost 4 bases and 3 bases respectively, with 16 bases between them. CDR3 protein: CASSPSPTGIYEQYF. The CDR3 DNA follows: TGCGCCAGCAGCCCCAGTCCGACTGGTATCTACGAGCAGTACTTC.

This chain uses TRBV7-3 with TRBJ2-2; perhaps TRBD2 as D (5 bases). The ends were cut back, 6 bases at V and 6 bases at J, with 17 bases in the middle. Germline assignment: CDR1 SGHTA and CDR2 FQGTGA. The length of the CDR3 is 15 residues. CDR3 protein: CASRPRTGNAGELFF. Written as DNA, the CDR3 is TGTGCCAGCAGACCAAGGACGGGGAATGCCGGGGAGCTGTTTTTT.

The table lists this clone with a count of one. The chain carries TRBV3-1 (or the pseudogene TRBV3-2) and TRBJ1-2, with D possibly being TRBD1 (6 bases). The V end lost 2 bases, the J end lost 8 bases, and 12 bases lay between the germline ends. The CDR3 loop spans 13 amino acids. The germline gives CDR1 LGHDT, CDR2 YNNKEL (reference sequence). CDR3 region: CASSQQGGWGYTF. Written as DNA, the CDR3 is TGTGCCAGCAGCCAACAAGGGGGATGGGGCTACACCTTC.

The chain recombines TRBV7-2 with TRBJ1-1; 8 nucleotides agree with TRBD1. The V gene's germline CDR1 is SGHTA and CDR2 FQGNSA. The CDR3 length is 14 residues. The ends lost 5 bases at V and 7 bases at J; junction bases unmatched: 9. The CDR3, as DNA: TGTGCCAGCAGCCCGACAGGGGCCGGGGATGAAGCTTTCTTT. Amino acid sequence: CASSPTGAGDEAFF.

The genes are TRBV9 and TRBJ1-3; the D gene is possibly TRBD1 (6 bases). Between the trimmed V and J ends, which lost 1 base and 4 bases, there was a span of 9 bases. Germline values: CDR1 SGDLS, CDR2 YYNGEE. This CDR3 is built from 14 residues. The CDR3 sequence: CASSVWGRGNTIYF. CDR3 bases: TGTGCCAGCAGCGTATGGGGGCGCGGAAACACCATATATTTT.

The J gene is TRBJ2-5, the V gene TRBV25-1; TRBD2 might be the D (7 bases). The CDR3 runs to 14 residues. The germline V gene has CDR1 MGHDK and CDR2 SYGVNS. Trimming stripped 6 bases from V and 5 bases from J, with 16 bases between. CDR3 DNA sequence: TGTGCCAGCAGGAACCGGGGGGCGGGTGAGACCCAGTACTTC. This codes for CASRNRGAGETQYF.

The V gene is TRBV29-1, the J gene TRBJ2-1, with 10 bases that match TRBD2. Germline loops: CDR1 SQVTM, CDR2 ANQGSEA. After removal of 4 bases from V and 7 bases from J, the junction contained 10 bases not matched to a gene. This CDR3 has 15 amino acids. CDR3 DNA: TGCAGCGTTGGACGGACTAGCGGAGGGTTTAATGAGCAGTTCTTC. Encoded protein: CSVGRTSGGFNEQFF.